This T cell receptor (beta chain) was sequenced for a study of T cells after yellow fever vaccination. This clonotype was counted ten times or more. TCRdb fed the 5' RACE reads into MiXCR, producing one record per CDR3 protein. In the table there are over 150,000 distinct CDR3 sequences, 6.5% to 8.5% of which are singletons. The CDR3 spans 14 residues. The V gene lost 5 bases and the J gene lost 2 bases, with 14 bases spanning the gap. The germline CDR1 and CDR2 sequences are SQVTM and ANQGSEA. This chain connects TRBV29-1 to TRBJ2-3; a possible D gene is TRBD2 (6 bases). The source of this sequence is a man aged 18-30 years who received the YFV17D yellow fever vaccine. Sequenced material: CD4+ T cells sorted from PBMCs, taken less than 6 days after the first yellow fever vaccination. The CDR3 protein is CSVRKERATDTQYF. CDR3 DNA: TGCAGCGTTAGAAAGGAGCGGGCCACAGATACGCAGTATTTT.